This TCR beta chain came from a study of monozygotic twins with inflammatory bowel disease. The CDR3 is 15 amino acids. CDR1 is GTSNPN, CDR2 SVGIG, per germline (reference sequence). TCRdb processed the 5' RACE reads again and assigns one entry to each CDR3 protein, with no DNA. Its table lists more than 300,000 distinct CDR3 sequences. Source material: blood. The gene calls are TRBV30 and TRBJ2-5; TCRdb gives TRBD2 as the D gene, but with no DNA this cannot be confirmed. This receptor was obtained from a human donor with ulcerative colitis or Crohn's disease, or a healthy co-twin of an affected twin (not recorded which). The CDR3 here is CAWSVDRGLQETQYF.